A selection of T cell receptor beta chains follows, all from one sample in a study of blood T cells in healthy people across ages. TCRdb re-derived calls from the 5' RACE reads in MiXCR, one entry per CDR3 protein. Among hundreds of thousands of distinct CDR3 sequences listed, 55% to 75% were seen once. The sample was blood. The source of these receptors is a man in his thirties or forties in good health. CDR3s include the opening cysteine and the closing phenylalanine or tryptophan. A D gene is named only where the DNA matches it firmly. Only part of the rows carry a size: once, few, many, or a class if the clone is expanded.

CDR3nt | CDR3aa | v_gene | d_gene | j_gene | abundance
TGCAGTGCTACCAGGACAGGCTACGAGCAGTACTTC | CSATRTGYEQYF | TRBV20-1 | TRBD1 | TRBJ2-7 | .
TGCAGCGATATCGGACAGGGCAACTATGGCTACACCTTC | CSDIGQGNYGYTF | TRBV29-1 | TRBD1 | TRBJ1-2 | .
TGTGCCAGCAGTACGGACAGGTCGAGATACAATGAGCAGTTCTTC | CASSTDRSRYNEQFF | TRBV7-9 | TRBD1 | TRBJ2-1 | .
TGTGCCACCCGCGGTTCAGGGGGCCTCCAAGAGACCCAGTACTTC | CATRGSGGLQETQYF | TRBV10-3 | TRBD1 | TRBJ2-5 | .
TGTGCCAGCAGTCTAACACAGAGCTACGAGCAGTACTTC | CASSLTQSYEQYF | TRBV28 | . | TRBJ2-7 | .
TGCGCCAGCAGCCAAGATCAGGGAGTTAACTATGGCTACACCTTC | CASSQDQGVNYGYTF | TRBV4-1 | . | TRBJ1-2 | .
TGTGCCAGCAAAACGGGGAGGGCGGACACCATATATTTT | CASKTGRADTIYF | TRBV12-3/TRBV12-4 | . | TRBJ1-3 | .
TGTGCCAGCACTCACACCCAGGGGAGCACTGAAGCTTTCTTT | CASTHTQGSTEAFF | TRBV6-5 | . | TRBJ1-1 | .
TGTGCCAGCCGTGAGGATGGCAATCAGCCCCAGCATTTT | CASREDGNQPQHF | TRBV2 | . | TRBJ1-5 | .
TGTGCCAGCAGCCAAGATCGGAGGGGTGCTGGCTACACCTTC | CASSQDRRGAGYTF | TRBV3-1 | . | TRBJ1-2 | few
TGTGCCAGCAGTACGCAGGGCCTTGGTTATGGCTACACCTTC | CASSTQGLGYGYTF | TRBV27 | . | TRBJ1-2 | few
TGTGCCACCTCAGTCCGGGGGGGGTACAATGAGCAGTTCTTC | CATSVRGGYNEQFF | TRBV15 | TRBD2 | TRBJ2-1 | .
TGTGCCAGCAGTTTAGACGGACAGAGGGCAGATACGCAGTATTTT | CASSLDGQRADTQYF | TRBV12-3/TRBV12-4 | . | TRBJ2-3 | once
TGCAGTGCTGGTGGGGACCATGGAAGCCAGTACTTC | CSAGGDHGSQYF | TRBV20-1 | . | TRBJ2-7 | once
TGCGCCAGCAGCCAGCTACGGTTACCACTCAAGAGGACCCTTGGGCCCAACGTCCTGACTTTC | CASSQLRLPLKRTLGPNVLTF | TRBV4-1 | . | TRBJ2-6 | .
TGCAGCGTTTCTGGTCAGTACGAGCAGTACTTC | CSVSGQYEQYF | TRBV29-1 | . | TRBJ2-7 | many
TGCAGCGTTCTGACAGATAGCAATCAGCCCCAGCATTTT | CSVLTDSNQPQHF | TRBV29-1 | . | TRBJ1-5 | .
TGTGCCAGCAGCTTAGGATCCCTACTTCAGACCCAGTACTTC | CASSLGSLLQTQYF | TRBV11-2 | . | TRBJ2-5 | .
TGTGCCAGCAGCTTACACGGGGGTGCCTACGAGCAGTACTTC | CASSLHGGAYEQYF | TRBV7-2 | . | TRBJ2-7 | few
TGCAGCGGGGGGGACCAGGACTATGGCTACACCTTC | CSGGDQDYGYTF | TRBV29-1 | . | TRBJ1-2 | .
TGTGCCAGCAGTGAATTGGGGGAAGGGTTGGGTGAGCAGTACTTC | CASSELGEGLGEQYF | TRBV6-1 | . | TRBJ2-5 | .
TGTGCCAGCAGTCTAGGTGGGAAAACGCATCAGCCCCAGCATTTT | CASSLGGKTHQPQHF | TRBV6-2/TRBV6-3 | . | TRBJ1-5 | .
TGTGCCACGGGGGGGGGCAATCAGCCCCAGCATTTT | CATGGGNQPQHF | TRBV28 | . | TRBJ1-5 | .
TGCAGTGCCACAGAAGGGACAGAACAGCAGTTCTTC | CSATEGTEQQFF | TRBV20-1 | TRBD1 | TRBJ2-1 | .
TGCGCCAGCAGCCAAGATGAGGGTGAGCCCCAGCATTTT | CASSQDEGEPQHF | TRBV4-3 | . | TRBJ1-5 | .
TGCAGTGCTAGGGGGGGAGAAGGAGGACGGGCCTACGAGCAGTACTTC | CSARGGEGGRAYEQYF | TRBV20-1 | . | TRBJ2-7 | .
TGCAGTGCTAGGCGGCGGGGGGGCGGCGAGCAGTTCTTC | CSARRRGGGEQFF | TRBV20-1 | TRBD2 | TRBJ2-1 | .
TGTGCCAGCATCTCAACTTATGGCTACACCTTC | CASISTYGYTF | TRBV2 | . | TRBJ1-2 | .
TGCGCCAGCAAATCACAGGGGGCGAGCGGGGAGCTGTTTTTT | CASKSQGASGELFF | TRBV5-1 | TRBD1 | TRBJ2-2 | .
TGTGCCAGCAGTTCAAACGGGGGCACAGATACGCAGTATTTT | CASSSNGGTDTQYF | TRBV11-2 | . | TRBJ2-3 | once